This T cell receptor (beta chain) emerged from a study of neoadjuvant anti-PD-1 for oral cavity cancer. Study-wide results and limits: Higher pretreatment Treg/Th17 ratios tracked higher pretreatment blood clonality.

Stage II-IVA oral cavity squamous cell carcinoma was new and untreated by systemic or radiation therapy. The patients had HPV-negative, locally advanced oral cavity squamous cell carcinoma. PBMCs were not maintained or expanded in culture before analysis. The germline V gene encodes CDR1 SNHLY and CDR2 FYNNEI. The CDR3 has 14 amino acids. V lost 2 bases and J lost 8; bases outside the gene matches: 8. Libraries were prepared by immunoSEQ multiplex PCR; TCRdb keeps only in-frame clonotypes and omits some of them. The data show around 81,000 clones, more than 80% seen once. This clone is labeled as medium-sized. Its antigen is as yet unknown.

Sequencing was performed on PBMCs, taken before nivolumab (anti-PD-1) treatment. The sequence was collected from a person aged 40 to 85 with oral cavity squamous cell carcinoma. The V and J genes are TRBV2 and TRBJ1-2, with TRBD1 identical over 7 bases. Here the CDR3 DNA reads TGTGCCAGCAGTGAAACGAGGGGGCCCGACGGCTACACCTTC. Protein: CASSETRGPDGYTF.